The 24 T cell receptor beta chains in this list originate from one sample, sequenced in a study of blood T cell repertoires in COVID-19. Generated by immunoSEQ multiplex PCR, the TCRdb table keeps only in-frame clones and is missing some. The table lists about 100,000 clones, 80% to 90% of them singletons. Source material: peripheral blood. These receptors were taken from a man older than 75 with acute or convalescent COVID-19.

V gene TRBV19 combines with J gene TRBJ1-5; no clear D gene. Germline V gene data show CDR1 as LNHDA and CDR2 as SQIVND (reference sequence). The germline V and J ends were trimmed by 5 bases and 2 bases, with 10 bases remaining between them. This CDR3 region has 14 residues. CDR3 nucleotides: TGTGCCAGTAGTCGGACTTCGGGCAATCAGCCCCAGCATTTT. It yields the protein CASSRTSGNQPQHF.

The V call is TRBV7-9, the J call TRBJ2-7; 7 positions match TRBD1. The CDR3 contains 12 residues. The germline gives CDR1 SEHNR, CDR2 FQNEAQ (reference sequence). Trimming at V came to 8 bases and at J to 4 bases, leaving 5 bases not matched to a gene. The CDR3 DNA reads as TGTGCCAGCGGTCGACAGGGATACGAGCAGTACTTC. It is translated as CASGRQGYEQYF.

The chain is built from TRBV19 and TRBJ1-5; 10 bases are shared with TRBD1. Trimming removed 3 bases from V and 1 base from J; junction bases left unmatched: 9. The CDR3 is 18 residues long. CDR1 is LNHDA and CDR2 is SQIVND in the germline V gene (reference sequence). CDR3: CASSIMRQGAWSNQPQHF. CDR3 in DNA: TGTGCCAGTAGTATTATGCGACAGGGGGCTTGGAGCAATCAGCCCCAGCATTTT.

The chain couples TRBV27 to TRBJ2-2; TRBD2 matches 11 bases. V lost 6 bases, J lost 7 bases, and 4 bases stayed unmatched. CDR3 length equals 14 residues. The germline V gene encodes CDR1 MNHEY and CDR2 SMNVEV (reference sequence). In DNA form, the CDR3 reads TGTGCCAGCAGCACTAGCGGGAGTATCGGGGAGCTGTTTTTT. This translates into CASSTSGSIGELFF.

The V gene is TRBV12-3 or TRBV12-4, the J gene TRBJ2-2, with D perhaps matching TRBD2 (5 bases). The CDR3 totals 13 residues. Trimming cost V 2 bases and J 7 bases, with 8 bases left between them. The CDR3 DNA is TGTGCCAGCAGTTTACGGGGATTCGGGGAGCTGTTTTTT. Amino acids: CASSLRGFGELFF.

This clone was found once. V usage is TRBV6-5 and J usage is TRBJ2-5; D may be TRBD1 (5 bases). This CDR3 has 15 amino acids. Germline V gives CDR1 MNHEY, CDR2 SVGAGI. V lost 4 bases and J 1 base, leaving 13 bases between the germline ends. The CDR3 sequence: CASSSLTVFQETQYF. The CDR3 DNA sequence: TGTGCCAGCAGTTCCTTGACAGTATTCCAAGAGACCCAGTACTTC.

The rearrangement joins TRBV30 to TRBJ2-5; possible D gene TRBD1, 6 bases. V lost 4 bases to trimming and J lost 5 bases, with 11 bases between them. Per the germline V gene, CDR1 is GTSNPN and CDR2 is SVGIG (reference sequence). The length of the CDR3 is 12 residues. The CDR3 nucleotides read TGTGCCTGGACGCCAGGGGTTGAGACCCAGTACTTC. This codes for CAWTPGVETQYF.

The CDR3 nucleotides read TGTGCCAGTAGTTATATGACTAGCGGCGAATCCGGGGAGCTGTTTTTT. Residues: CASSYMTSGESGELFF. The J gene is TRBJ2-2, the V gene TRBV19, with TRBD2 matching 9 bases. Germline V lookup: CDR1 LNHDA, CDR2 SQIVND (reference sequence). V was clipped by 5 bases and J by 6 bases; unmatched bases: 10. The CDR3 loop spans 16 amino acids. The full variable domain, completed using reference TRBV19 and TRBJ2-2, is DGGITQSPKYLFRKEGQNVTLSCEQNLNHDAMYWYRQDPGQGLRLIYYSQIVNDFQKGDIAEGYSVSREKKESFPLTVTSAQKNPTAFYLCASSYMTSGESGELFFGEGSRLTVL.

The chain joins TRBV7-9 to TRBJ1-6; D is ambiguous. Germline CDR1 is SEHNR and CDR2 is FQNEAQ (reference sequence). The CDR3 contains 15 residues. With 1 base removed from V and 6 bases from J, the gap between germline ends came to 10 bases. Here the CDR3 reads CASSLENNANSPLHF. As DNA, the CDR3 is TGTGCCAGCAGCTTAGAGAACAACGCTAATTCACCCCTCCACTTT.

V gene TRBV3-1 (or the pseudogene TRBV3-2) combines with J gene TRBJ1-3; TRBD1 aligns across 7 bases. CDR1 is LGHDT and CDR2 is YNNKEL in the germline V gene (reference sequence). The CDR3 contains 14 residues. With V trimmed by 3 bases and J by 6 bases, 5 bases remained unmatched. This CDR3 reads CASSHSDRLNTIYF. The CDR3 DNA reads TGTGCCAGCAGCCACTCGGACAGGCTAAACACCATATATTTT.

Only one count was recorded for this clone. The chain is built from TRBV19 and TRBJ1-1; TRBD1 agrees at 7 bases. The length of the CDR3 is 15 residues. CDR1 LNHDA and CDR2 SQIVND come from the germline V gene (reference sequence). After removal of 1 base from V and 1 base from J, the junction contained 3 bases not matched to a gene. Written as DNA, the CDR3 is TGTGCCAGTAGTATAGGCGGGACAGCGAACACTGAAGCTTTCTTT. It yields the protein CASSIGGTANTEAFF.

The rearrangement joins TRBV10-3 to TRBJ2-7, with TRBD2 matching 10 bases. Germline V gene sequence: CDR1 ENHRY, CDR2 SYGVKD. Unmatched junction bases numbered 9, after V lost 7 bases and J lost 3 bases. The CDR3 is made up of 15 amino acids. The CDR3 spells CAITSGSSNGYEQYF. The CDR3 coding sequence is TGTGCCATCACTAGCGGGAGTTCAAACGGCTACGAGCAGTACTTC.

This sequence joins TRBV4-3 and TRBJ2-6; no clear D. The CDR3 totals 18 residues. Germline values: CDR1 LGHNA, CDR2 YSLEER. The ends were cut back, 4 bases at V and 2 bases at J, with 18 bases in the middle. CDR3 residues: CASSRVLKRGAGANVLTF. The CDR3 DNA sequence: TGCGCCAGCAGCCGAGTCCTTAAAAGAGGCGCTGGGGCCAACGTCCTGACTTTC.

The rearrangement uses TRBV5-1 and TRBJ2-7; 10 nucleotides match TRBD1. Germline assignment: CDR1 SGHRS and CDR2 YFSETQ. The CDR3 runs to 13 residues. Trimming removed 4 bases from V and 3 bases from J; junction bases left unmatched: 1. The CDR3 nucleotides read TGCGCCAGCAGCCGGGACAGGGGCTACGAGCAGTACTTC. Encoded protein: CASSRDRGYEQYF.

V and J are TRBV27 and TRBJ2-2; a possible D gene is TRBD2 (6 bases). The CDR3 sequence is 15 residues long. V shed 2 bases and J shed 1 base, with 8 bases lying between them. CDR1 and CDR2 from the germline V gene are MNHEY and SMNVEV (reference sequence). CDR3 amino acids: CASSLNGGNTGELFF. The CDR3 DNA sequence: TGTGCCAGCAGTTTAAACGGGGGGAACACCGGGGAGCTGTTTTTT.

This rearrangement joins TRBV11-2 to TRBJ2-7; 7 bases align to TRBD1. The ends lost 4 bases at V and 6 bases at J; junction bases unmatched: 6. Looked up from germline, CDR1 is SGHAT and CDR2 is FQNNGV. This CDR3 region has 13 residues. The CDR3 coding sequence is TGTGCCAGCAGCTCCACGCGACAGGGCGAGCAGTACTTC. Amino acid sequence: CASSSTRQGEQYF.

CDR3 residues: CASLQRGYYGYTF. The CDR3 region has the DNA TGTGCCTCTCTTCAAAGGGGCTACTATGGCTACACCTTC. The chain is built from TRBV30 and TRBJ1-2, with a weak D call TRBD1 (5 bases). Germline values: CDR1 GTSNPN, CDR2 SVGIG (reference sequence). V lost 7 bases and J 3 bases, leaving 15 bases between the germline ends. The CDR3 is 13 residues long. The entire variable domain, with the rest obtained from reference TRBV30 and TRBJ1-2, is as follows: SQTIHQWPATLVQPVGSPLSLECTVEGTSNPNLYWYRQAAGRGLQLLFYSVGIGQISSEVPQNLSASRPQDRQFILSSKKLLLSDSGFYLCASLQRGYYGYTFGSGTRLTVV.

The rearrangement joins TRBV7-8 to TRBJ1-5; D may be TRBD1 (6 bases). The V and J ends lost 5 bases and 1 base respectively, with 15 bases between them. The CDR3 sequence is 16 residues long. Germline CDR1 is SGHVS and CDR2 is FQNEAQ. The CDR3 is CASSPGQPLSNQPQHF. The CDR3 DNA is TGTGCCAGCAGCCCCGGACAGCCCCTGAGCAATCAGCCCCAGCATTTT.

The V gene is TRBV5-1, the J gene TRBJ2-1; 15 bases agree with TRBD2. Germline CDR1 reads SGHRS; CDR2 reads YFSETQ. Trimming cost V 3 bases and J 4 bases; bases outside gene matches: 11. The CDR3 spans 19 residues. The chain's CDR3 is CASSSGLAGGGVTYNEQFF. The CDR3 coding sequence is TGCGCCAGCAGCTCGGGACTAGCGGGGGGAGGCGTAACTTACAATGAGCAGTTCTTC. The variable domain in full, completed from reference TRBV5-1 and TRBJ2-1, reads KAGVTQTPRYLIKTRGQQVTLSCSPISGHRSVSWYQQTPGQGLQFLFEYFSETQRNKGNFPGRFSGRQFSNSRSEMNVSTLELGDSALYLCASSSGLAGGGVTYNEQFFGPGTRLTVL.

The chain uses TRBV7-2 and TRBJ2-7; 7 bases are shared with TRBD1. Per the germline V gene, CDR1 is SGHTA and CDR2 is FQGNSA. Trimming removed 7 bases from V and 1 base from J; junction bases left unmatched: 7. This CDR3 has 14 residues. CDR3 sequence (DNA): TGTGCCAGCACCCCGGGACAGCGATCCTACGAGCAGTACTTC. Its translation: CASTPGQRSYEQYF.

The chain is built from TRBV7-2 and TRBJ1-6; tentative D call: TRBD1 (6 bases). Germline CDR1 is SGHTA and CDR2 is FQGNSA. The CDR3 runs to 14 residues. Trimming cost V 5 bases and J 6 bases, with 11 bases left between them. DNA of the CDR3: TGTGCCAGCAGCCCGACAGGCCCTAATTCACCCCTCCACTTT. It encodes CASSPTGPNSPLHF. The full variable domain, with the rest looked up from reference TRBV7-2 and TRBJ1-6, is GAGVSQSPSNKVTEKGKDVELRCDPISGHTALYWYRQSLGQGLEFLIYFQGNSAPDKSGLPSDRFSAERTGGSVSTLTIQRTQQEDSAVYLCASSPTGPNSPLHFGNGTRLTVT.

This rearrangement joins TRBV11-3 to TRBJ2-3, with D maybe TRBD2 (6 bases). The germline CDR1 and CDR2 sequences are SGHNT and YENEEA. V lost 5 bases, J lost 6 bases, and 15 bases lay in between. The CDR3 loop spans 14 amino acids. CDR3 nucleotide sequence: TGTGCCAGCAGCCTCGCTCGGGGGTCCGATACGCAGTATTTT. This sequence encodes CASSLARGSDTQYF.

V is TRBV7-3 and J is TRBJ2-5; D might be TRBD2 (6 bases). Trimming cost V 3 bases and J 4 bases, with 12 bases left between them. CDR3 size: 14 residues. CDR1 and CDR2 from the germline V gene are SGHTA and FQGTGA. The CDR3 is CASSFGGSGETQYF. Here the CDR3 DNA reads TGTGCCAGCAGCTTTGGGGGGAGTGGAGAGACCCAGTACTTC.

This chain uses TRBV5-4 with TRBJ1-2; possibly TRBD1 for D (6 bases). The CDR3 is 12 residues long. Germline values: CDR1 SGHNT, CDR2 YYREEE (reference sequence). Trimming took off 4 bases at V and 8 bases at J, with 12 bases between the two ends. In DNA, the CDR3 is TGTGCCAGCAGCACGGACAGCAGGGGCTACACCTTC. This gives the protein CASSTDSRGYTF.